The sequence of this T cell receptor (beta chain) was determined in a study of blood T cell repertoires in COVID-19. Libraries were prepared by immunoSEQ multiplex PCR; TCRdb keeps only in-frame clonotypes and omits some of them. The sample has fewer than 200,000 clones, around 79% seen once. The sequenced sample was peripheral blood. The sequence was collected from a woman aged 55-69 years with COVID-19, enrolled during active disease.

Here the CDR3 DNA reads TGTGCCAGCAGCTTGGTAGATCGAAGCTTTGAAGCTTTCTTT. This encodes CASSLVDRSFEAFF. The rearrangement uses TRBV5-4 and TRBJ1-1; D is undetermined. This CDR3 is built from 14 residues. Germline-derived CDR1 and CDR2 are SGHNT and YYREEE (reference sequence). V was pared by 0 bases and J by 7 bases, with 13 bases between.